This T cell receptor delta chain was recovered during a study of gamma delta lymphoproliferative disorders and STAT genes. Study details: The LymphoTrack Dx TCRG Assay amplified gamma chains from at least 50 ng of genomic DNA. The EuroClonality-NGS protocol was used to prepare delta libraries.

Genomic DNA from isolated PBMCs served as the sequencing template. CDR1 and CDR2 from the germline V gene are GEAIGNYY and EKD. CDR3 length equals 18 residues. Study-level findings and limits: In whole-repertoire clustering, gamma separated patients from controls, unlike delta. Nearly all major patient gamma and delta clonotypes were public; only a couple of gamma clonotypes were disease-private.

As to this clone: Its antigen is unidentified. The TCRdb protein, from a much larger clone, departs from this DNA's translation at residue 3, likely by read error; the protein shown derives from the DNA.

TCRdb re-analyzed the multiplex PCR reads via CATT. The sample consists of more than 3,000 delta-chain clones, about 1% of them appearing once. The sequencing input was blood. The receptor comes from a human donor in good health. The V gene is TRDV2, the J gene TRDJ3; D remains ambiguous. The CDR3 DNA reads as TGTGCCCGTGACACCGGAGGACCAAGCTCCTGGGACACCCGACAGATGTTTTTC. Its protein is CARDTGGPSSWDTRQMFF.